The 5 T cell receptor beta chains below all came from one sample that was sequenced in a study of human T cells and chemical hapten exposure. Time point defined: pre-sensitization, week 0. Sample treatment: therapeutic diphenylcyclopropenone sensitization with weekly scalp DPC. TCRdb analysed the RACE reads with MiXCR anew, one entry per CDR3 protein. The sample yields about 70,000 distinct CDR3 sequences, approximately 9.9% seen once. The material sequenced was whole blood, taken in connection with sensitization to the hapten diphenylcyclopropenone (DPC). These receptors all stem from a woman in her 50s with alopecia areata. Some clones in this sample may be carry-over from other donors' samples.

This rearrangement joins TRBV7-2 to TRBJ1-1; 7 bases match TRBD1. With 4 bases clipped from V and 5 bases from J, the junction kept 7 bases outside the gene matches. The CDR3 has 14 amino acids. CDR1 and CDR2 from the germline V gene are SGHTA and FQGNSA. CDR3 coding DNA: TGTGCCAGCAGCTCCCAGACAGGGCGGACTGAAGCTTTCTTT. It is translated as CASSSQTGRTEAFF.

The V call is TRBV11-2, the J call TRBJ2-1; possible D gene TRBD1, 6 bases. The CDR3 sequence is 15 residues long. V shed 5 bases and J shed 9 bases, with 20 bases lying between them. From germline, CDR1 is SGHAT and CDR2 FQNNGV. In nucleotides, the CDR3 is TGTGCCAGCAGCAGTAGGGGACACGCAGACGGTGAGCAGTTCTTC. Translation gives CASSSRGHADGEQFF.

The chain uses TRBV6-2 or TRBV6-3 and TRBJ2-7; 8 bases match TRBD1. The CDR3 has 13 amino acids. After removal of 4 bases from V and 5 bases from J, the junction contained 4 bases not matched to a gene. Germline V gives CDR1 MNHEY, CDR2 SVGEGT. In nucleotides, the CDR3 is TGTGCCAGCAGTTTCCAGGGGGCCCACGAGCAGTACTTC. Translated, it gives CASSFQGAHEQYF.

The chain carries TRBV27 and TRBJ2-7; no reliable D call. The CDR3 spans 12 residues. Trimming stripped 7 bases from V and 2 bases from J, with 9 bases between. Germline CDR1 is MNHEY and CDR2 is SMNVEV (reference sequence). For the CDR3, the DNA is TGTGCCAGCATTGGAAGAGCCTACGAGCAGTACTTC. Amino acids: CASIGRAYEQYF.

This clonotype was recorded a few times. V is TRBV5-4 and J is TRBJ2-3, with 9 bases fitting TRBD2. The CDR3 is made up of 15 amino acids. V lost 4 bases, J lost 0 bases, and 3 bases stayed unmatched. Germline V CDR1 and CDR2: SGHNT, YYREEE (reference sequence). The CDR3 DNA is TGTGCCAGCAGCCTTAGCGGGAGTAGCACAGATACGCAGTATTTT. The encoded protein is CASSLSGSSTDTQYF.